Each of the 15 T cell receptor beta chains below was sequenced from the same sample in a study. TCRdb recomputed calls from the RT-PCR reads with MiXCR, one row per CDR3 protein. The data hold 550,000 to 750,000 distinct CDR3 sequences, with approximately 15% observed a single time. The sequencing input was memory CD4+ T cells from blood. The receptors here all came from a female donor in good health, serving as a healthy control.

This clonotype was detected ten times or more. The CDR3 DNA sequence: TGTGCCAGCAGCTTTACCCTGAATGAGCAGTTCTTC. This codes for CASSFTLNEQFF. V and J are TRBV7-9 and TRBJ2-1, with no clear D. The length of the CDR3 is 12 residues. Germline V gene lookup returns CDR1 SEHNR and CDR2 FQNEAQ (reference sequence). Trimming removed 3 bases from V and 7 bases from J, with 7 bases in between.

CDR3: CASSHQTGPNEKLFF. CDR3 bases: TGCGCCAGCAGCCATCAGACAGGGCCGAATGAAAAACTGTTTTTT. The genes are TRBV4-3 and TRBJ1-4, with 7 bases that match TRBD1. Germline lookup yields CDR1 LGHNA and CDR2 YSLEER. The CDR3 length is 15 residues. V lost 3 bases, J lost 5 bases, and 6 bases stayed unmatched.

This rearrangement joins TRBV24-1 to TRBJ2-6, with D perhaps TRBD2 (5 bases). From germline, CDR1 is KGHDR and CDR2 SFDVKD. V was clipped by 6 bases and J by 0 bases, with 11 bases between them. The CDR3 sequence is 16 residues long. The CDR3 here is CATSPGTISGANVLTF. CDR3 nucleotides: TGTGCCACCAGTCCGGGAACCATCTCTGGGGCCAACGTCCTGACTTTC.

This clonotype was found many times. The rearrangement joins TRBV29-1 to TRBJ2-7; D ambiguous. This CDR3 is 11 amino acids long. Germline values: CDR1 SQVTM, CDR2 ANQGSEA. V was cut by 4 bases and J by 3 bases, with 7 bases left in between. The CDR3 DNA follows: TGCAGCGTTGGTAACGACTACGAGCAGTACTTC. Translated, it gives CSVGNDYEQYF.

The rearrangement links TRBV2 to TRBJ2-3; D is unclear. The length of the CDR3 is 16 residues. Looked up from germline, CDR1 is SNHLY and CDR2 is FYNNEI. V was cut by 6 bases and J by 1 base, with 17 bases left in between. This CDR3 reads CASSPPRHGGTDTQYF. DNA of the CDR3: TGTGCCAGCAGCCCGCCGCGACACGGCGGCACAGATACGCAGTATTTT. Complete variable domain (other parts from reference TRBV2 and TRBJ2-3): EPEVTQTPSHQVTQMGQEVILRCVPISNHLYFYWYRQILGQKVEFLVSFYNNEISEKSEIFDDQFSVERPDGSNFTLKIRSTKLEDSAMYFCASSPPRHGGTDTQYFGPGTRLTVL.

This clonotype occurred a few times. The rearrangement links TRBV18 to TRBJ2-7, with D possibly being TRBD1 (6 bases). CDR3 size: 13 residues. V was cut by 5 bases and J by 6 bases, with 14 bases left in between. CDR1 is KGHSH and CDR2 is LQKENI in the germline V gene. The CDR3 spells CASSMTQGREQYF. CDR3 DNA: TGTGCCAGCTCAATGACTCAGGGGCGCGAGCAGTACTTC.

This clonotype was observed a few times. The chain joins TRBV5-6 to TRBJ2-6; unclear D gene. Trimming shortened V by 4 bases and J by 0 bases, and 8 bases separated the two germline ends. The length of the CDR3 is 15 residues. CDR1 and CDR2 from the germline V gene are SGHDT and YYEEEE. The CDR3 spells CASSQASSGANVLTF. CDR3 bases: TGTGCCAGCAGCCAAGCTAGCTCTGGGGCCAACGTCCTGACTTTC.

DNA of the CDR3: TGCAGTGCTAGGAGGACAGCGAACACTGAAGCTTTCTTT. Residues: CSARRTANTEAFF. The chain recombines TRBV20-1 with TRBJ1-1; D is perhaps TRBD1 (6 bases). Between the trimmed V and J ends, which lost 3 bases and 1 base, there was a span of 9 bases. This CDR3 spans 13 amino acids. From germline, CDR1 is DFQATT and CDR2 SNEGSKA (reference sequence).

The genes are TRBV18 and TRBJ1-2; D call uncertain. Deletions cut 5 bases from V and 2 bases from J, with 15 bases between. Germline CDR1 and CDR2: KGHSH and LQKENI. The CDR3 is made up of 15 amino acids. CDR3 sequence (DNA): TGTGCCAGCTCAGCGTCAGAAATATTAAACTATGGCTACACCTTC. This codes for CASSASEILNYGYTF.

The CDR3 nucleotides read TGCGCCAGCAGCCAGAGAGGGACAGGGGACCGGTCGGGAGGCTACACCTTC. Its translation is CASSQRGTGDRSGGYTF. The V gene is TRBV5-1, the J gene TRBJ1-2; 10 bases align to TRBD1. With V trimmed by 4 bases and J by 8 bases, 17 bases remained unmatched. The CDR3 is made up of 17 amino acids. Germline V gives CDR1 SGHRS, CDR2 YFSETQ.

About this clonotype: A much bigger clone sits one base away, suggesting this may be a read error. The chain has TRBV5-6 and TRBJ2-7, with 11 bases identical to TRBD2. V trimming: 3 bases; J trimming: 7 bases; junction bases outside the gene matches: 9. The CDR3 consists of 15 residues. CDR1 and CDR2 from the germline V gene are SGHDT and YYEEEE. The CDR3 loop is CASSYTSGSRDEQYF. In nucleotides, the CDR3 is TGTGCCAGCAGCTACACTAGCGGGAGCCGCGATGAGCAGTACTTC.

The chain links TRBV5-1 to TRBJ2-1, with TRBD2 identical over 7 bases. The trim removed 5 bases at V and 2 bases at J, leaving 10 bases unmatched. CDR3 length: 16 residues. Germline loops: CDR1 SGHRS, CDR2 YFSETQ. CDR3 sequence: CASRVRGGDPYNEQFF. DNA for the CDR3: TGCGCCAGCAGGGTGAGGGGAGGGGATCCCTACAATGAGCAGTTCTTC.

This chain joins TRBV6-5 and TRBJ1-1; D unresolved. Per the germline V gene, CDR1 is MNHEY and CDR2 is SVGAGI. V lost 7 bases and J lost 5, with 17 bases in between. The CDR3 spans 14 residues. The CDR3 region is CASTPRGSWTEAFF. The CDR3 DNA reads as TGTGCCAGCACCCCCCGTGGGTCGTGGACTGAAGCTTTCTTT.

For this clonotype: The germline gene is not matched at one end of the junction; a read error may be the cause. The CDR3 DNA reads as TGTGCCAGCAGCCTAATGACAGGAATGAACGCTGAAGCTTTCTTT. This translates into CASSLMTGMNAEAFF. The chain recombines TRBV7-2 with TRBJ1-1; D perhaps matches TRBD1 (6 bases). CDR1 is SGHTA and CDR2 is FQGNSA in the germline V gene. CDR3 length: 15 amino acids.

The chain joins TRBV27 to TRBJ2-7, with D possibly matching TRBD1 (5 bases). Germline V gene lookup returns CDR1 MNHEY and CDR2 SMNVEV (reference sequence). Between the trimmed V and J ends, which lost 7 bases and 0 bases, there was a span of 19 bases. The CDR3 has 16 residues. CDR3 sequence reads: CASNPGRGRSSYEQYF. CDR3 nucleotide sequence: TGTGCCAGCAACCCGGGTAGGGGCCGCAGCTCCTACGAGCAGTACTTC.